The source of this TCR beta chain is a study of blood T cell repertoires in COVID-19. Background on the study: COVID-19 samples, acute and convalescent, were from the United States, Italy and Spain. The analysed material was cDNA or gDNA that came from T cells, B-cell-depleted T cells, or PBMCs.

Study processing details: How many nucleated cells were present was estimated from reference gene primer amplification. Using immunoSEQ multiplex PCR, the repertoire was profiled, and TCRdb retains in-frame clones only, with some absent. V, J and clone size reflect that table, while D and trimming were determined from the DNA. The sample includes roughly 60,000 clones, roughly 77% of them seen just once. This CDR3 region has 15 residues. The germline V gene has CDR1 SGHKS and CDR2 YYEKEE (reference sequence). V gave up 0 bases and J gave up 5 bases; unmatched junction bases: 4. This TCR derives from a man aged 80 or over with acute or convalescent COVID-19. The chain links TRBV5-5 to TRBJ2-1; 8 nucleotides agree with TRBD1. The material sequenced was peripheral blood. CDR3 in DNA: TGTGCCAGCAGCTTGGGGGACAGGACTCACAATGAGCAGTTCTTC. This encodes CASSLGDRTHNEQFF.